This T cell receptor (beta chain) emerged from a study of identical twins. Study-wide findings and caveats: Cord blood beta clonotypes present at high abundance carried fewer insertions; no such pattern appeared in memory repertoires.

With V trimmed by 9 bases and J by 0 bases, 7 bases remained unmatched. In germline, CDR1 is SGHDT, CDR2 YYEEEE. The CDR3 has 15 residues. Template switching supplied a universal primer site; unique molecular identifiers were carried on the cDNA. TCRdb fed the 5' RACE reads into MiXCR, producing one record per CDR3 protein. The table includes about 570,000 distinct CDR3 sequences, around 9.6% detected once. This clonotype was detected only a few times. Antigen specificity is unknown. These data were also reused for a study on yellow fever vaccine responses in identical twins.

Material: PBMCs. The rearrangement links TRBV5-6 to TRBJ2-3; 10 nucleotides match TRBD2. The receptor's source is a woman aged 18 to 35 in good health. This CDR3 reads CATLRAGGSTDTQYF. The CDR3 bases are TGTGCCACCTTGCGAGCGGGGGGGAGCACAGATACGCAGTATTTT.